This T cell receptor (beta chain) was found in a study of cytomegalovirus exposure and HLA in healthy donors. CDR1 WSHSY and CDR2 SAAADI come from the germline V gene. The CDR3 spans 15 residues. V gave up 6 bases and J gave up 5 bases; unmatched junction bases: 7. It was with 60 Vbeta and 13 Jbeta primers that the PCR ran. Sequenced by immunoSEQ multiplex PCR; TCRdb stores in-frame clones only, minus some. The sample has roughly 120,000 clones, roughly 15% seen once; the top ten hold 1.5% to 2%. The chain combines TRBV10-2 with TRBJ1-5; 10 bases match TRBD1. This receptor was taken from a woman aged 18 to 35 in good health and CMV-seronegative. The specimen sequenced was PBMCs. The CDR3 sequence: CASSFGTGEHQPQHF. CDR3 DNA: TGCGCCAGCAGCTTCGGGACAGGGGAACATCAGCCCCAGCATTTT.